The 17 T cell receptor beta chains below all came from one sample that was sequenced in a study of CD8 T cells in ankylosing spondylitis. Overall study results and limits: Ankylosing spondylitis blood appeared to carry a characteristic TCR beta motif of roughly 8 highly homologous variants.

Via MiXCR, TCRdb re-called the 5' RACE reads, giving one row per CDR3 protein. The sample lists about 330,000 distinct CDR3 sequences; 7% to 9% were seen once. No antigen has been identified for these receptors. Sequencing input: blood, either unsorted or a sorted T cell fraction (not recorded which). The receptors here all came from a male donor with ankylosing spondylitis.

This clonotype has at least ten counts. This chain links TRBV6-5 with TRBJ2-1; TRBD1 matches 9 bases. V was clipped by 2 bases and J by 8 bases; unmatched bases: 4. The germline gives CDR1 MNHEY, CDR2 SVGAGI. This CDR3 has 14 residues. CDR3: CASSYPGQGHEQFF. CDR3 DNA: TGTGCCAGCAGTTACCCGGGACAGGGACATGAGCAGTTCTTC.

This clonotype was seen at least ten times. The chain carries TRBV15 and TRBJ2-7; D unclear. Trimming removed 0 bases from V and 8 bases from J, with 14 bases in between. CDR3 size: 14 residues. Germline-derived CDR1 and CDR2 are LNHNV and YYDKDF (reference sequence). DNA for the CDR3: TGTGCCACCAGCAGAGAGGGTAGAGTGGGTCAGCAGTACTTC. Translated: CATSREGRVGQQYF.

The chain joins TRBV27 to TRBJ2-7, with 7 bases aligning to TRBD2. V shed 2 bases, J shed 0 bases, and the junction held 13 bases outside the gene matches. This CDR3 comprises 18 residues. Germline values: CDR1 MNHEY, CDR2 SMNVEV (reference sequence). CDR3: CASSLSFRSGTFSYEQYF. The CDR3 coding sequence is TGTGCCAGCAGTTTAAGTTTTAGGAGCGGGACCTTCTCCTACGAGCAGTACTTC.

This rearrangement joins TRBV7-2 to TRBJ2-7; D remains unclear. There are 14 residues in the CDR3. Germline-derived CDR1 and CDR2 are SGHTA and FQGNSA. V lost 5 bases, J lost 2 bases, and 13 bases lay in between. CDR3 nucleotide sequence: TGTGCCAGCAGCCCGGCGGCAGGACCCTACGAGCAGTACTTC. Its protein product is CASSPAAGPYEQYF.

V gene TRBV6-1 combines with J gene TRBJ2-1, with D uncertain. This CDR3 is 16 amino acids long. CDR1 is MNHNS, CDR2 SASEGT, per germline. The germline V and J ends were trimmed by 8 bases and 4 bases, with 21 bases remaining between them. In DNA form, the CDR3 reads TGTGCCAGCCGCACCTATTGGGGTGGGTCTTACAATGAGCAGTTCTTC. It encodes CASRTYWGGSYNEQFF.

This clonotype was recorded many times. The rearrangement uses TRBV7-2 and TRBJ2-1; D may match TRBD1 or TRBD2 (7 bases each). CDR1 is SGHTA and CDR2 is FQGNSA in the germline V gene. The V end lost 5 bases, the J end lost 8 bases, and 22 bases lay between the germline ends. CDR3 length equals 16 residues. Here the CDR3 DNA reads TGTGCCAGCAGCCGGACCCTTCTGACAGGGAGGGATGAGCAGTTCTTC. It codes for CASSRTLLTGRDEQFF.

Many counts were recorded for this clonotype. The V and J genes are TRBV29-1 and TRBJ2-7; the match to TRBD1 covers 7 bases. Germline V gene data show CDR1 as SQVTM and CDR2 as ANQGSEA. The CDR3 has 15 residues. V trimming: 2 bases; J trimming: 4 bases; junction bases outside the gene matches: 11. CDR3 sequence: CSVELRGGGSYEQYF. CDR3 coding DNA: TGCAGCGTTGAACTTCGAGGGGGCGGATCATACGAGCAGTACTTC.

This clonotype was observed at least ten times. This chain joins TRBV4-1 and TRBJ2-2; no reliable D call. This CDR3 is 15 amino acids long. The V gene lost 1 base and the J gene lost 2 bases, with 8 bases spanning the gap. CDR1 is MGHRA and CDR2 is YSYEKL in the germline V gene. CDR3 residues: CASSQGVANTGELFF. Here the CDR3 DNA reads TGCGCCAGCAGCCAAGGTGTAGCCAACACCGGGGAGCTGTTTTTT.

Ten or more counts support this clonotype. The CDR3 region has the DNA TGTGCCAGCAGTTATCGTGGGAATGAGCAGTTCTTC. Amino acids: CASSYRGNEQFF. The rearrangement links TRBV6-2 or TRBV6-3 to TRBJ2-1; D is unresolved. The CDR3 has 12 amino acids. Trimming took 3 bases from V and 7 from J, leaving 7 bases between them. Germline V lookup: CDR1 MNHEY, CDR2 SVGEGT.

The chain couples TRBV28 to TRBJ1-2, with D tentatively TRBD1 (5 bases). The CDR3 covers 12 residues. From germline, CDR1 is MDHEN and CDR2 SYDVKM. Trimming shortened V by 3 bases and J by 8 bases, and 10 bases separated the two germline ends. In DNA form, the CDR3 reads TGTGCCAGCAGTTTCCCAGGGAGCGGCTACACCTTC. The encoded protein is CASSFPGSGYTF.

The chain carries TRBV7-9 and TRBJ1-2; D not resolved. CDR3 length: 13 residues. V gave up 6 bases and J gave up 8 bases, with 16 bases separating them. CDR1 is SEHNR, CDR2 FQNEAQ, per germline (reference sequence). In DNA form, the CDR3 reads TGTGCCAGCAGTCTACAAGGCCGAGAGGGCTACACCTTC. Translation: CASSLQGREGYTF. Full variable domain (outside the CDR3, taken from reference TRBV7-9 and TRBJ1-2): DTGVSQNPRHKITKRGQNVTFRCDPISEHNRLYWYRQTLGQGPEFLTYFQNEAQLEKSRLLSDRFSAERPKGSFSTLEIQRTEQGDSAMYLCASSLQGREGYTFGSGTRLTVV.

This clonotype was found many times. The chain employs TRBV12-3 or TRBV12-4 and TRBJ2-7; D ambiguous. Trimming stripped 6 bases from V and 2 bases from J, with 11 bases between. The CDR3 totals 13 residues. The CDR3 protein is CASRSTATYEQYF. In DNA form, the CDR3 reads TGTGCCAGCAGGTCGACGGCGACCTACGAGCAGTACTTC.

The chain carries TRBV7-2 and TRBJ1-2; 8 nucleotides agree with TRBD1. V lost 1 base, J lost 6 bases, and 4 bases stayed unmatched. The germline V gene encodes CDR1 SGHTA and CDR2 FQGNSA. This CDR3 region has 14 residues. DNA of the CDR3: TGTGCCAGCAGCTTAGTAACAGGGGGGGATGGCTACACCTTC. Translated: CASSLVTGGDGYTF.

In this sample, this clonotype turned up a few times. The chain joins TRBV29-1 to TRBJ2-1; possibly TRBD2 for D (7 bases). Deletions cut 4 bases from V and 6 bases from J, with 16 bases between. The CDR3 spans 14 residues. Germline loops: CDR1 SQVTM, CDR2 ANQGSEA. The DNA for the CDR3 is TGCAGCGTTGCTTTAGGGGGGGCGGTCAATGAGCAGTTCTTC. Encoded protein: CSVALGGAVNEQFF.

This clonotype has at least ten counts. The genes are TRBV9 and TRBJ1-4; 8 bases line up with TRBD1. CDR1 is SGDLS, CDR2 YYNGEE, per germline. The trim removed 3 bases at V and 7 bases at J, leaving 5 bases unmatched. CDR3 size: 14 residues. The CDR3 nucleotides read TGTGCCAGCAGCGCAGGGGGCGCGGGTGAAAAACTGTTTTTT. Translating it yields CASSAGGAGEKLFF.

This sequence joins TRBV20-1 and TRBJ2-2; 7 bases match TRBD2. With V trimmed by 6 bases and J by 4 bases, 14 bases remained unmatched. The CDR3 runs to 16 residues. The germline gives CDR1 DFQATT, CDR2 SNEGSKA (reference sequence). In nucleotides, the CDR3 is TGCAGTGCCACCATGGAGCGGGGTCCCTTCACCGGGGAGCTGTTTTTT. This encodes CSATMERGPFTGELFF.

A few counts support this clonotype. The genes are TRBV7-2 and TRBJ2-3; D not resolved. Germline CDR1 is SGHTA and CDR2 is FQGNSA. This CDR3 region has 15 residues. With 3 bases removed from V and 0 bases from J, the gap between germline ends came to 10 bases. The CDR3 sequence: CASSFPSRSTDTQYF. DNA for the CDR3: TGTGCCAGCAGCTTCCCGAGTCGCAGCACAGATACGCAGTATTTT.